This T cell receptor (beta chain) is from a study of T cell responses to AZD1222 COVID-19 vaccine. Findings and caveats of the study: Without day 14 samples, only post-peak T cell repertoires were studied.

TCRdb keeps only in-frame clones here, not all; method: immunoSEQ multiplex PCR. Seen here are about 180,000 clones, roughly 88% observed once, and the top ten hold roughly 7.7%. About this clone itself: Antigen: not known.

CDR1 is SGHTA and CDR2 is FQGNSA in the germline V gene. Trimming removed 5 bases at V and 1 base at J, with 11 bases between. The CDR3 has 14 amino acids. The receptor's source is an adult in good health. The genes are TRBV7-2 and TRBJ1-2; no definite D call. The specimen comprised peripheral blood, sampled on day 0 of AZD1222 vaccination. The CDR3 DNA sequence: TGTGCCAGCAGCGAACGGACTCTTAACTATGGCTACACCTTC. It encodes CASSERTLNYGYTF.